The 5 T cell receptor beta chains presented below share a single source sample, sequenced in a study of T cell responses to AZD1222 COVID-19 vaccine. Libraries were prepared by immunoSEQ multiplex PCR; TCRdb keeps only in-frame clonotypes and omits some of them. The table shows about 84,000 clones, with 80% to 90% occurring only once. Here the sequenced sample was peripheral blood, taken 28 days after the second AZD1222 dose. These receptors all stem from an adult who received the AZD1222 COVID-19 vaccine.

CDR3 protein: CASSLQENTEAFF. The CDR3 coding sequence is TGTGCCAGCAGTCTTCAGGAGAACACTGAAGCTTTCTTT. This rearrangement joins TRBV12-3 or TRBV12-4 to TRBJ1-1; D ambiguous. The CDR3 runs to 13 residues. Trimming removed 5 bases at V and 1 base at J, with 8 bases between.

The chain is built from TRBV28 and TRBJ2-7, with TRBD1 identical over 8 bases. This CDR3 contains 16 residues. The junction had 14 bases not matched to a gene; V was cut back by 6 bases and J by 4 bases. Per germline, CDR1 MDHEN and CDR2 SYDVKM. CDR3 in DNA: TGTGCCAGCAGGGAAACAGGGGGGCGCAGGATGTACGAGCAGTACTTC. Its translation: CASRETGGRRMYEQYF.

CDR3 protein: CASSQDSEGYEQYF. For the CDR3, the DNA is TGCGCCAGCAGTCAGGACAGCGAAGGTTACGAGCAGTACTTC. The chain has TRBV5-1 and TRBJ2-7, with a weak D call TRBD1 (6 bases). Per the germline V gene, CDR1 is SGHRS and CDR2 is YFSETQ. This CDR3 comprises 14 residues. V lost 5 bases and J lost 4, with 16 bases in between.

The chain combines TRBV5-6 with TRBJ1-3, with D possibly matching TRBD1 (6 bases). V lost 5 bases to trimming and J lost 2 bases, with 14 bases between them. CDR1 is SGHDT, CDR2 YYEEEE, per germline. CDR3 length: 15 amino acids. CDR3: CASSLLSGAGNTIYF. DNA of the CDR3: TGTGCCAGCAGTTTATTGTCAGGGGCTGGAAACACCATATATTTT.

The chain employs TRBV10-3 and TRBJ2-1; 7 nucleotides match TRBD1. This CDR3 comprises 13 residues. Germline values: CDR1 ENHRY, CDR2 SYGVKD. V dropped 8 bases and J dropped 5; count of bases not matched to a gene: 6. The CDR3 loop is CAIGGQNNNEQFF. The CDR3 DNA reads TGTGCCATCGGGGGACAGAACAACAATGAGCAGTTCTTC.